A selection of T cell receptor beta chains follows, all from one sample in a study of CD8 T cells in ankylosing spondylitis. TCRdb reprocessed the 5' RACE reads via MiXCR and lists one record per CDR3 protein. The table lists some 130,000 distinct CDR3 sequences, about a tenth of them singletons, with approximately 3.6% in the top ten. Sequencing was carried out using blood, either unsorted or a sorted T cell fraction (not recorded which). These receptor sequences come from a male donor with ankylosing spondylitis or in good health (not recorded which). CDR3s include the opening cysteine and the closing phenylalanine or tryptophan. A D gene is named only where the DNA matches it firmly.

v_call,d_call,j_call,cdr3_aa
TRBV27,TRBD1,TRBJ2-1,CASSTQRTGAVHLNEQFF
TRBV11-2,TRBD2,TRBJ2-1,CASSPRGSGSANEQFF
TRBV20-1,.,TRBJ2-2,CSARDLTENTGELFF
TRBV5-1,TRBD1,TRBJ2-6,CASSYRQGAANVLTF
TRBV4-1,.,TRBJ1-1,CASSQVYVATYEAFF
TRBV11-2,TRBD2,TRBJ2-3,CASSLLLASGRSTDTQYF
TRBV29-1,TRBD2,TRBJ2-7,CSVVSGGPTYEQYF
TRBV10-3,TRBD2,TRBJ2-1,CAINPSGRPAYNEQFF
TRBV30,TRBD2,TRBJ2-5,CAWSDLAGSSYQETQYF
TRBV5-1,.,TRBJ1-1,CASRRTYTEAFF
TRBV18,TRBD1,TRBJ1-5,CASSAGTGGPLLNQPQHF
TRBV4-3,.,TRBJ2-2,CASSQESPRTVNTGELFF
TRBV7-6,.,TRBJ2-2,CASSLPSEGTGELFF
TRBV20-1,.,TRBJ1-3,CSARDTPRLGNTIYF
TRBV7-3,.,TRBJ1-1,CASSSQGPGTEAFF
TRBV7-3,TRBD2,TRBJ2-3,CASSSPGGPGTDTQYF
TRBV27,.,TRBJ2-7,CASNTYSYEQYF
TRBV10-3,TRBD2,TRBJ2-6,CAIGGVDSTVNVLTF
TRBV5-1,.,TRBJ2-7,CASSFIRGGNYEQYF
TRBV5-1,.,TRBJ2-7,CASSLGQASSYEQYF
TRBV7-9,TRBD2,TRBJ2-1,CASSPTSGMYNEQFF
TRBV9,.,TRBJ2-7,CASSRRGTITEQYF
TRBV28,.,TRBJ2-1,CAAQRAGAFRRYNEQFF
TRBV12-3/TRBV12-4,TRBD2,TRBJ2-1,CASTRTSGTRVNEQFF
TRBV20-1,TRBD2,TRBJ2-7,CSAREGLAGGLSYEQYF
TRBV5-5,.,TRBJ2-5,CASSLDTFQETQYF
TRBV12-3/TRBV12-4,.,TRBJ2-7,CASSLGLSGDEQYF
TRBV14,.,TRBJ2-1,CASSQDWLGEQFF
TRBV7-9,.,TRBJ2-7,CASSLAAVEYEQYF
TRBV5-1,.,TRBJ2-5,CASTKTNQETQYF
TRBV5-1,.,TRBJ2-3,CASSLANDGTQYF
TRBV3-1,TRBD2,TRBJ2-1,CASSQGTSGRGSYNEQFF
TRBV5-5,.,TRBJ2-3,CASSLVAVTDTQYF
TRBV4-3,TRBD2,TRBJ2-7,CASSQDLGVAGGGTYEQYF
TRBV20-1,TRBD2,TRBJ2-1,CSAVWGSGTAIEQFF
TRBV19,TRBD2,TRBJ2-1,CASSKRTSGHYNEQFF
TRBV5-1,TRBD1,TRBJ2-5,CASSLVGTDLQETQYF
TRBV7-3,TRBD1,TRBJ2-1,CASSATGTGVNEQFF
TRBV29-1,TRBD1,TRBJ2-5,CSVASWTGPQETQYF
TRBV6-5,.,TRBJ2-2,CASSYEPADTGELFF
TRBV20-1,.,TRBJ2-7,CSAEPLDGVRYEQYF
TRBV27,.,TRBJ2-4,CASSLRGRDIQYF
TRBV5-6,.,TRBJ2-7,CASSPTGFDEQYF
TRBV7-6,TRBD1,TRBJ1-1,CASSYRGTGEAFF
TRBV7-2,.,TRBJ1-3,CASRTANTIYF
TRBV5-1,TRBD2,TRBJ2-1,CASSLPGLVGNEQFF
TRBV2,.,TRBJ2-2,CASTERGGVLWELFF
TRBV29-1,TRBD2,TRBJ2-2,CSVESTSGSGGELFF
TRBV11-2,TRBD1,TRBJ2-7,CASSLEYGTGNEQYF
TRBV5-5,.,TRBJ1-4,CASSLATFLATNEKLFF
TRBV25-1,.,TRBJ1-2,CASSEWEGGYTF
TRBV18,TRBD2,TRBJ2-7,CASSPVAGGSYEQYF
TRBV6-1,.,TRBJ1-2,CASSSRDNYGYTF
TRBV19,.,TRBJ1-1,CASSRGVNTEAFF
TRBV28,.,TRBJ2-3,CASSLAGIRTDTQYF
TRBV20-1,TRBD1,TRBJ1-1,CSARDSGQGARYTEAFF
TRBV7-2,TRBD2,TRBJ2-3,CASVSGRASDTQYF
TRBV5-1,.,TRBJ1-4,CASSGGQTTNEKLFF
TRBV10-3,.,TRBJ2-7,CAISESGDYEQYF